Below are 6 T cell receptor beta chains sequenced from a single sample in a study of cytomegalovirus exposure and HLA in healthy donors. Primers: 60 Vbeta forward and 13 Jbeta reverse. Libraries were prepared by immunoSEQ multiplex PCR; TCRdb keeps only in-frame clonotypes and omits some of them. This repertoire shows about 98,000 clones, around 73% found once; its top ten account for less than 1.5%. Sequences were obtained from PBMCs. The source of these receptors is a female donor in good health and CMV-seronegative.

For this clone: The germline gene is not matched at one end of the junction; a read error may be the cause. V is TRBV30 and J is TRBJ2-5; 9 bases line up with TRBD2. This CDR3 comprises 17 residues. Germline lookup yields CDR1 GTSNPN and CDR2 SVGIG (reference sequence). CDR3: CVWSGGGGAELRETQYF. CDR3 bases: TGTGTCTGGAGTGGTGGCGGGGGGGCCGAGCTTCGGGAGACCCAGTACTTC. The complete variable domain, with remaining parts taken from reference TRBV30 and TRBJ2-5, reads SQTIHQWPATLVQPVGSPLSLECTVEGTSNPNLYWYRQAAGRGLQLLFYSVGIGQISSEVPQNLSASRPQDRQFILSSKKLLLSDSGFYLCVWSGGGGAELRETQYFGPGTRLLVL.

This clone occurred a few times. The CDR3 DNA is TGTGCCAGCAGGAGGGGGTACAATGAGCAGTTCTTC. It yields the protein CASRRGYNEQFF. The rearrangement uses TRBV25-1 and TRBJ2-1; D is perhaps TRBD1 (6 bases). Germline V lookup: CDR1 MGHDK, CDR2 SYGVNS. V lost 6 bases and J lost 4, with 7 bases in between. The CDR3 consists of 12 residues.

In this sample, this clone turned up a few times. J is TRBJ1-1 and V is TRBV7-3, with D uncertain. The CDR3 sequence is 15 residues long. The germline gives CDR1 SGHTA, CDR2 FQGTGA. V lost 2 bases to trimming and J lost 0 bases, with 10 bases between them. CDR3 nucleotide sequence: TGTGCCAGCAGCTTATACAGCCCCATGAACACTGAAGCTTTCTTT. Encoded protein: CASSLYSPMNTEAFF.

The rearrangement uses TRBV6-5 and TRBJ1-2; 9 bases agree with TRBD1. V lost 6 bases to trimming and J lost 1 base; unmatched junction nucleotides: 6. Germline values: CDR1 MNHEY, CDR2 SVGAGI. CDR3 length: 15 residues. As DNA, the CDR3 is TGTGCCAGCAGGCCTACAGGGGGCTTTAACTATGGCTACACCTTC. Its protein is CASRPTGGFNYGYTF.

The chain employs TRBV10-1 and TRBJ1-5; D is unclear. Germline CDR1 is WNHNN and CDR2 is SYGVQD (reference sequence). The CDR3 spans 12 residues. Trimming shortened V by 5 bases and J by 7 bases, and 9 bases separated the two germline ends. DNA for the CDR3: TGCGCCAGCAGTTCGACAAGCCAGCCCCAGCATTTT. Translating it yields CASSSTSQPQHF.

The CDR3 loop is CASSLGGTGYEQYF. The CDR3 DNA sequence: TGTGCCAGCAGCTTAGGAGGGACAGGGTACGAGCAGTACTTC. This chain links TRBV11-2 with TRBJ2-7; 9 bases agree with TRBD1. The CDR3 extends over 14 amino acids. Germline CDR1 reads SGHAT; CDR2 reads FQNNGV. With 1 base clipped from V and 4 bases from J, the junction kept 2 bases outside the gene matches. Full variable domain (remainder filled in from reference TRBV11-2 and TRBJ2-7): EAGVAQSPRYKIIEKRQSVAFWCNPISGHATLYWYQQILGQGPKLLIQFQNNGVVDDSQLPKDRFSAERLKGVDSTLKIQPAKLEDSAVYLCASSLGGTGYEQYFGPGTRLTVT.